A single sample gave rise to the 24 T cell receptor beta chains below, sequenced in a study of OX40 agonist ivuxolimab in advanced cancers. Some clones are missing from TCRdb's copy, which holds only in-frame ones; the method was immunoSEQ multiplex PCR. The table lists 60,000 to 75,000 clones, about 90% of them singletons. This material consisted of CD4+ or CD8+ T cells sorted from blood, taken in a trial of the OX40 agonist ivuxolimab. Receptor source: an adult with an advanced solid tumor such as melanoma, head and neck, liver or kidney cancer.

The rearrangement uses TRBV7-8 and TRBJ1-2; 7 bases fit TRBD1. Germline V lookup: CDR1 SGHVS, CDR2 FQNEAQ. With V trimmed by 5 bases and J by 6 bases, 18 bases remained unmatched. The CDR3 totals 17 residues. As DNA, the CDR3 is TGTGCCAGCAGCCCATTTTTGGACAGGCCTGTACGGGATGGCTACACCTTC. Encoded protein: CASSPFLDRPVRDGYTF.

The V and J genes are TRBV6-6 and TRBJ2-7; TRBD1 is a possible D gene (6 bases). Germline CDR1 and CDR2: MNHNY and SVGAGI (reference sequence). Trimming took 4 bases from V and 2 from J, leaving 12 bases between them. The CDR3 is made up of 14 amino acids. Written as DNA, the CDR3 is TGTGCCAGCAGTTCCACACAGGGACCCTACGAGCAGTACTTC. Its protein is CASSSTQGPYEQYF.

The gene calls are TRBV2 and TRBJ1-4; D gene unclear. The V and J ends lost 4 bases and 0 bases respectively, with 6 bases between them. The length of the CDR3 is 14 residues. The V gene's germline CDR1 is SNHLY and CDR2 FYNNEI. The CDR3 loop is CASSAGSTNEKLFF. The DNA of the CDR3 is TGTGCCAGCAGTGCGGGGTCAACTAATGAAAAACTGTTTTTT.

The chain has TRBV7-2 and TRBJ1-1; 9 nucleotides align to TRBD1. Germline CDR1 reads SGHTA; CDR2 reads FQGNSA. The CDR3 length is 14 residues. V trimming: 3 bases; J trimming: 1 base; junction bases outside the gene matches: 0. CDR3 sequence reads: CASSLDRGNTEAFF. The CDR3 nucleotides are TGTGCCAGCAGCTTGGACAGGGGGAACACTGAAGCTTTCTTT.

CDR3 amino acids: CARLRDSNTDTQYF. The CDR3 DNA sequence: TGCGCCCGCCTCCGGGACAGCAACACAGATACGCAGTATTTT. The chain recombines TRBV10-1 with TRBJ2-3; TRBD1 matches 7 bases. Germline V gene lookup returns CDR1 WNHNN and CDR2 SYGVQD (reference sequence). The CDR3 extends over 14 amino acids. V gave up 11 bases and J gave up 2 bases; unmatched junction bases: 10.

V usage is TRBV28 and J usage is TRBJ1-3; TRBD1 is a possible D gene (6 bases). This CDR3 has 17 residues. CDR1 and CDR2 (germline): MDHEN, SYDVKM. Trimming took off 2 bases at V and 4 bases at J, with 18 bases between the two ends. CDR3 bases: TGTGCCAGCAGTTTAGGGACACTCTTGACCTCCGGAAACACCATATATTTT. Protein product: CASSLGTLLTSGNTIYF.

In this sample, this clone turned up once. The chain links TRBV5-4 to TRBJ1-1; TRBD1 aligns across 8 bases. The CDR3 covers 12 residues. Germline CDR1 reads SGHNT; CDR2 reads YYREEE (reference sequence). Losses at the gene ends were 2 bases for V and 11 bases for J; bases not matched to a gene: 5. The chain's CDR3 is CASSFWTGRAFF. The CDR3 DNA sequence: TGTGCCAGCAGCTTCTGGACAGGGCGGGCTTTCTTT.

The rearrangement links TRBV29-1 to TRBJ2-3; TRBD2 matches at 12 bases. Germline loops: CDR1 SQVTM, CDR2 ANQGSEA. The V and J ends lost 4 bases and 4 bases, in that order; junction bases with no gene match: 9. The CDR3 sequence is 16 residues long. Here the CDR3 reads CSVAGGLAGGSDTQYF. CDR3 coding DNA: TGCAGCGTTGCCGGGGGGCTAGCGGGAGGGTCAGATACGCAGTATTTT.

In its sample, this clone was seen a few times. CDR3 DNA sequence: TGTGCCAGCGACCTAGCGGGAGAAGGAGAGCAGTTCTTC. It translates to CASDLAGEGEQFF. The chain carries TRBV6-1 and TRBJ2-1, with 10 bases matching TRBD2. This CDR3 has 13 residues. V dropped 8 bases and J dropped 10; count of bases not matched to a gene: 8. CDR1 and CDR2 (germline): MNHNS, SASEGT.

This chain joins TRBV27 and TRBJ2-7; D gene unclear. The CDR3 length is 14 residues. Trimming stripped 5 bases from V and 0 bases from J, with 11 bases between. The germline V gene encodes CDR1 MNHEY and CDR2 SMNVEV (reference sequence). CDR3 sequence: CASSETRSSYEQYF. CDR3 DNA: TGTGCCAGCAGTGAGACGAGGAGCTCCTACGAGCAGTACTTC.

Only a few counts were recorded for this clone. J is TRBJ2-7 and V is TRBV6-1, with D possibly being TRBD2 (5 bases). Germline CDR1 and CDR2: MNHNS and SASEGT. Trimming removed 4 bases at V and 2 bases at J, with 12 bases between. The CDR3 runs to 14 residues. The DNA for the CDR3 is TGTGCCAGCAGTGCCGAGCGGAAAGCCTACGAGCAGTACTTC. This sequence encodes CASSAERKAYEQYF.

This chain joins TRBV6-5 and TRBJ1-2; D unresolved. This CDR3 region has 13 residues. The V gene's germline CDR1 is MNHEY and CDR2 SVGAGI. V lost 6 bases to trimming and J lost 0 bases, with 8 bases between them. CDR3 DNA: TGTGCCAGCAGCCAAGACACTAACTATGGCTACACCTTC. Encoded protein: CASSQDTNYGYTF.

The CDR3 sequence is CASSRDRAYEQYF. Here the CDR3 DNA reads TGTGCCAGTAGTAGGGACAGGGCCTACGAGCAGTACTTC. V gene TRBV19 combines with J gene TRBJ2-7, with 9 positions matching TRBD1. Germline loops: CDR1 LNHDA, CDR2 SQIVND (reference sequence). V shed 4 bases and J 2 bases; nucleotides not matched to a gene: 0. This CDR3 comprises 13 residues.

J is TRBJ2-1 and V is TRBV28; D remains unclear. The CDR3 sequence is 13 residues long. Germline assignment: CDR1 MDHEN and CDR2 SYDVKM. V dropped 2 bases and J dropped 8 bases, with 10 bases sitting between them. This chain's CDR3 is CASSLPRTDEQFF. In nucleotides, the CDR3 is TGTGCCAGCAGTTTACCCCGGACGGATGAGCAGTTCTTC.

The chain has TRBV7-9 and TRBJ2-5, with D perhaps TRBD1 (7 bases). V shed 3 bases and J shed 4 bases, with 15 bases lying between them. Germline values: CDR1 SEHNR, CDR2 FQNEAQ (reference sequence). This CDR3 is built from 15 residues. The CDR3 reads CASSLNQGGGETQYF. The CDR3, as DNA: TGTGCCAGCAGCTTGAATCAGGGGGGTGGAGAGACCCAGTACTTC.

The rearrangement uses TRBV19 and TRBJ1-5; D is perhaps TRBD1 (5 bases). Germline assignment: CDR1 LNHDA and CDR2 SQIVND (reference sequence). Trimming removed 7 bases from V and 5 bases from J, with 15 bases in between. The CDR3 has 14 residues. The CDR3 spells CASNRGRVDQPQHF. The CDR3 DNA reads TGTGCCAGTAACCGGGGACGGGTAGATCAGCCCCAGCATTTT.

The chain joins TRBV10-1 to TRBJ2-7; TRBD2 aligns across 7 bases. Germline loops: CDR1 WNHNN, CDR2 SYGVQD (reference sequence). The CDR3 is 11 amino acids. The CDR3 DNA sequence: TGCGCTAGCGGGCGCTCCTACGAGCAGTACTTC. This codes for CASGRSYEQYF.

The rearrangement joins TRBV28 to TRBJ2-7; 9 bases agree with TRBD1. Germline loops: CDR1 MDHEN, CDR2 SYDVKM. CDR3 length: 15 amino acids. V was clipped by 1 base and J by 5 bases; unmatched bases: 6. CDR3 bases: TGTGCCAGCAGTTTATTCCCGGGACAGGGTGACGAGCAGTACTTC. Translation gives CASSLFPGQGDEQYF.

The genes are TRBV5-4 and TRBJ2-3, with D maybe TRBD2 (5 bases). The CDR3 consists of 12 residues. The ends were cut back, 0 bases at V and 6 bases at J, with 5 bases in the middle. Germline V CDR1 and CDR2: SGHNT, YYREEE (reference sequence). The CDR3 spells CASSLERDTQYF. CDR3 nucleotide sequence: TGTGCCAGCAGCTTGGAGCGGGATACGCAGTATTTT.

DNA for the CDR3: TGTGCCAGCAGCTTAGCGGAACTAGTTTTGGGTGAGCAGTTCTTC. Protein product: CASSLAELVLGEQFF. The chain employs TRBV7-6 and TRBJ2-1, with D possibly TRBD2 on 5 matching bases. Germline lookup yields CDR1 SGHVS and CDR2 FNYEAQ. With 0 bases removed from V and 9 bases from J, the gap between germline ends came to 15 bases. The CDR3 runs 15 residues.

The chain links TRBV11-2 to TRBJ1-2, with D perhaps TRBD1 (6 bases). The length of the CDR3 is 16 residues. Trimming took 7 bases from V and 4 from J, leaving 22 bases between them. Per the germline V gene, CDR1 is SGHAT and CDR2 is FQNNGV. The DNA for the CDR3 is TGTGCCAGCAACAGCTTAGGGAGTCAGGACAGCTATGGCTACACCTTC. Translating gives CASNSLGSQDSYGYTF.

V and J are TRBV11-2 and TRBJ2-5, with D possibly matching TRBD2 (6 bases). Trimming took 0 bases from V and 8 from J, leaving 16 bases between them. Germline CDR1 is SGHAT and CDR2 is FQNNGV. The CDR3 is made up of 15 amino acids. The CDR3 protein is CASSLEVGGRRTQYF. Here the CDR3 DNA reads TGTGCCAGCAGCTTAGAGGTGGGAGGAAGGAGAACCCAGTACTTC. Complete variable domain (other parts from reference TRBV11-2 and TRBJ2-5): EAGVAQSPRYKIIEKRQSVAFWCNPISGHATLYWYQQILGQGPKLLIQFQNNGVVDDSQLPKDRFSAERLKGVDSTLKIQPAKLEDSAVYLCASSLEVGGRRTQYFGPGTRLLVL.

This sequence joins TRBV11-2 and TRBJ1-1; D is uncertain. With 2 bases removed from V and 4 bases from J, the gap between germline ends came to 8 bases. The CDR3 length is 13 residues. CDR1 is SGHAT, CDR2 FQNNGV, per germline. Here the CDR3 reads CASSLRHLTEAFF. In nucleotides, the CDR3 is TGTGCCAGCAGCTTAAGACATCTCACTGAAGCTTTCTTT.

The chain joins TRBV9 to TRBJ2-7, with a weak D call TRBD2 (5 bases). Germline V gene data show CDR1 as SGDLS and CDR2 as YYNGEE. The CDR3 is made up of 14 amino acids. The V and J ends lost 0 bases and 2 bases respectively, with 9 bases between them. CDR3: CASSVDERAYEQYF. The CDR3 coding sequence is TGTGCCAGCAGCGTAGATGAGAGGGCCTACGAGCAGTACTTC.